The entry that follows covers one TCR beta chain sequence. Its antigen is undetermined. Clones were read by immunoSEQ multiplex PCR, and TCRdb kept only the in-frame ones, dropping some. The profile shows around 110,000 clones, about 92% of them singletons. V was shortened by 2 bases and J by 1 base, with 12 bases between the two germline ends. CDR1 and CDR2 from the germline V gene are SEHNR and FQNEAQ (reference sequence). The CDR3 spans 16 residues. The data belong to a study of T cell repertoires and HLA-DP antigens. Sequenced: CD4+ T cells from PBMCs. The clonotype was recovered from a woman under 30 in good health and CMV-seronegative. The chain couples TRBV7-9 to TRBJ2-1; D possibly corresponds to TRBD2 (6 bases). Here the CDR3 reads CASSLRSGASYNEQFF. In nucleotides, the CDR3 is TGTGCCAGCAGCTTAAGGTCGGGAGCGTCCTACAATGAGCAGTTCTTC.